Sequencing of this T cell receptor (beta chain) was carried out in a study of blood T cell repertoires in COVID-19. Study details: COVID-19 samples from acute and convalescent phases originated in the United States, Italy and Spain. PBMCs, B-cell-depleted T cells, or T cells provided the cDNA or gDNA that made up the material.

Assay used: immunoSEQ multiplex PCR; TCRdb lists only in-frame clones, some missing. This sample has over 150,000 clones, with about 86% found just once. J gave up 7 bases and V 4 bases, and 5 bases lay outside the gene matches. Germline loops: CDR1 SGDLS, CDR2 YYNGEE. The CDR3 sequence is 13 residues long. Sequencing input: peripheral blood. V usage is TRBV9 and J usage is TRBJ1-2, with 9 bases lining up with TRBD1. The receptor's source is a man aged 45-65 years with active or convalescent COVID-19. The CDR3 DNA is TGTGCCAGCAGCCCCGGGACAGGGTCTGGCTACACCTTC. Translated: CASSPGTGSGYTF.